This T cell receptor beta chain emerged from a study of blood T cell repertoires in COVID-19. Only in-frame clones appear in the TCRdb table, and some are missing; sequencing was by immunoSEQ multiplex PCR. There are about 440,000 clones in the sample; 70% to 90% occur only once, and 10% to 15% lies in the top ten. The Seattle site enrolled patients during active infection and followed them longitudinally. The CDR3 covers 14 residues. With 4 bases clipped from V and 6 bases from J, the junction kept 6 bases outside the gene matches. Germline V gene lookup returns CDR1 SGDLS and CDR2 YYNGEE. The rearrangement uses TRBV9 and TRBJ1-1, with 10 positions matching TRBD1. The sequenced sample consisted of peripheral blood. This TCR derives from a woman aged 45-65 years with COVID-19, enrolled during active disease. The CDR3 protein is CASSLTGGDAEAFF. The CDR3 DNA is TGTGCCAGCAGCCTGACAGGGGGCGACGCTGAAGCTTTCTTT.